This is a list of T cell receptor beta chains from one sample in a study of blood T cell repertoires in COVID-19. Profiled with immunoSEQ multiplex PCR; TCRdb holds only in-frame clones, not every one. The repertoire includes more than 35,000 clones, about 80% of them detected once, and approximately 14% sits in the top ten. Sequencing was carried out using peripheral blood. The receptors shown here come from a man aged 45-60 years with active or convalescent COVID-19. Each CDR3 is given without its conserved first and last residue. D genes are given only for firm matches.

V gene: TRBV5-4
D gene: NA
J gene: TRBJ2-7
CDR3 protein: ASRVGPGTYEQY

V gene: TRBV6-2/TRBV6-3
D gene: TRBD2
J gene: TRBJ2-1
CDR3 protein: ASSYSGGGAREQF

V gene: TRBV18
D gene: NA
J gene: TRBJ1-4
CDR3 protein: ASSQEGAGSTNEKLF

V gene: TRBV6-5
D gene: NA
J gene: TRBJ2-4
CDR3 protein: ASSYSGLANDIQY

V gene: TRBV30
D gene: TRBD1
J gene: TRBJ2-2
CDR3 protein: AWSRRQGAVGELF

V gene: TRBV5-6
D gene: TRBD1
J gene: TRBJ1-2
CDR3 protein: ASAEQGRVNGYT

V gene: TRBV11-2
D gene: NA
J gene: TRBJ2-7
CDR3 protein: ASSLSGGSDYEQY

V gene: TRBV30
D gene: TRBD1
J gene: TRBJ1-6
CDR3 protein: AWSPGRQGAMASPLH

V gene: TRBV7-8
D gene: TRBD2
J gene: TRBJ2-7
CDR3 protein: ASSFRGGGGTYEQY

V gene: TRBV7-8
D gene: TRBD2
J gene: TRBJ2-4
CDR3 protein: ASSQGTSGNIQY

V gene: TRBV15
D gene: TRBD1
J gene: TRBJ1-1
CDR3 protein: ATSTRQGPNTEAF

V gene: TRBV2
D gene: NA
J gene: TRBJ2-2
CDR3 protein: ASSDLRELF

V gene: TRBV24-1
D gene: NA
J gene: TRBJ2-1
CDR3 protein: ATSENDSSSYNEQF

V gene: TRBV27
D gene: NA
J gene: TRBJ1-5
CDR3 protein: ASSPGSNQPQH

V gene: TRBV2
D gene: TRBD2
J gene: TRBJ2-1
CDR3 protein: ATGTSGESYNEQF

V gene: TRBV5-1
D gene: NA
J gene: TRBJ1-4
CDR3 protein: ASSYRPGTSTNEKLF

V gene: TRBV4-2
D gene: TRBD2
J gene: TRBJ2-3
CDR3 protein: ASSQGGGIVDTQY